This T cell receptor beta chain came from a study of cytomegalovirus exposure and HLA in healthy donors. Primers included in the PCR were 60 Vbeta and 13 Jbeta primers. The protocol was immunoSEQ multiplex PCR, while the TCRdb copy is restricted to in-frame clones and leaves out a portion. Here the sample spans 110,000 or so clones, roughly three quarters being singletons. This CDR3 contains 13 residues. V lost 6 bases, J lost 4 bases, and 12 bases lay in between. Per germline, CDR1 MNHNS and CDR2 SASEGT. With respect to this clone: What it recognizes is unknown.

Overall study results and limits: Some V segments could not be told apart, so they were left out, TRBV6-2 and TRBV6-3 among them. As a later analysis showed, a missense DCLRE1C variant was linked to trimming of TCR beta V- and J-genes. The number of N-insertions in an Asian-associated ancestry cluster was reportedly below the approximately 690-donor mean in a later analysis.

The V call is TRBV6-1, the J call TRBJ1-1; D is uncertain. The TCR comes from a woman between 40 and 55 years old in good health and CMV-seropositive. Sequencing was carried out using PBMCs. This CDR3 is CASSQSGSTEAFF. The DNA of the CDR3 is TGTGCCAGCAGCCAATCGGGGTCCACTGAAGCTTTCTTT.